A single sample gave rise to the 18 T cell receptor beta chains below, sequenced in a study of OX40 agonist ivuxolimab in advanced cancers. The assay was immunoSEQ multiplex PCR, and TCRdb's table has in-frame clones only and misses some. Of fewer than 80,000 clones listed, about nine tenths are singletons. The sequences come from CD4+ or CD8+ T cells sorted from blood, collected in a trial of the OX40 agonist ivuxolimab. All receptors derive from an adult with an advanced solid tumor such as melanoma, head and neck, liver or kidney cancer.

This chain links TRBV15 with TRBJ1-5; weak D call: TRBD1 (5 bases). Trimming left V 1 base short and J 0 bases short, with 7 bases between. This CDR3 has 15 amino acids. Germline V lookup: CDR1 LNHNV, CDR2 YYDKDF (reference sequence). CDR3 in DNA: TGTGCCACCAGCAGAGCAGGGAATAGCAATCAGCCCCAGCATTTT. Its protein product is CATSRAGNSNQPQHF.

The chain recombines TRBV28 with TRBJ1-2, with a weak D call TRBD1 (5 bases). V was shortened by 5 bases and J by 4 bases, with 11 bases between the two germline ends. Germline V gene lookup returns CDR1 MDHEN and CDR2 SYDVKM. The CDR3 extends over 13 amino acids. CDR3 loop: CASSPPGGYGYTF. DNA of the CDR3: TGTGCCAGCAGTCCTCCTGGGGGCTATGGCTACACCTTC.

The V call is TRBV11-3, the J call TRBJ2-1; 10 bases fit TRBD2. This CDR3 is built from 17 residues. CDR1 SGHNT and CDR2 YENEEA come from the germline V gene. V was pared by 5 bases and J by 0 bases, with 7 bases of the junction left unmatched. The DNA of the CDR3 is TGTGCCAGCAGCCGATATGGACTAGCGGCCTCCTACAATGAGCAGTTCTTC. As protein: CASSRYGLAASYNEQFF.

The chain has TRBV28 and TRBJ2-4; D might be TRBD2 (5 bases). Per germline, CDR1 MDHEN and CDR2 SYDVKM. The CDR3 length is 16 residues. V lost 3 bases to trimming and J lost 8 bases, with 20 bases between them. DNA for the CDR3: TGTGCCAGCAGTTTCCGGCGGGCGAGCGGTATGTACATTCAGTACTTC. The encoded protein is CASSFRRASGMYIQYF.

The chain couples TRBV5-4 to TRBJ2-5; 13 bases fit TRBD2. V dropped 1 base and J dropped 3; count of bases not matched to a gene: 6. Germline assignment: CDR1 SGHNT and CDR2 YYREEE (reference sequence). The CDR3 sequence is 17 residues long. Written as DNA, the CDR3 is TGTGCCAGCAGCTTGTTGACTAGCGGGAGGATAAAAGAGACCCAGTACTTC. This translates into CASSLLTSGRIKETQYF. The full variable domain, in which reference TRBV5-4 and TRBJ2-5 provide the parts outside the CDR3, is ETGVTQSPTHLIKTRGQQVTLRCSSQSGHNTVSWYQQALGQGPQFIFQYYREEENGRGNFPPRFSGLQFPNYSSELNVNALELDDSALYLCASSLLTSGRIKETQYFGPGTRLLVL.

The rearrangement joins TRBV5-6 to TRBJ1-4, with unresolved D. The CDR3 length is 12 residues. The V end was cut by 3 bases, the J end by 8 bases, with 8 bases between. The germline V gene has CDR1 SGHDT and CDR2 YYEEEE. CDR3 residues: CASSSGEEKLFF. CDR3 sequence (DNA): TGTGCCAGCAGCTCGGGTGAAGAAAAACTGTTTTTT.

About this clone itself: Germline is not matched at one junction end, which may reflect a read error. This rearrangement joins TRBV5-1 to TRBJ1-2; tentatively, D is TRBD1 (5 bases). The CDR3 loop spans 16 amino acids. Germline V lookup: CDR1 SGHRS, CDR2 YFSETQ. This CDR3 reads CASRLASGAEEDGYTF. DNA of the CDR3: TGCGCCAGCAGATTGGCAAGTGGGGCCGAGGAGGATGGCTACACCTTC. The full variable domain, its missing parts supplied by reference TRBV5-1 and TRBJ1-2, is KAGVTQTPRYLIKTRGQQVTLSCSPISGHRSVSWYQQTPGQGLQFLFEYFSETQRNKGNFPGRFSGRQFSNSRSEMNVSTLELGDSALYLCASRLASGAEEDGYTFGSGTRLTVV.

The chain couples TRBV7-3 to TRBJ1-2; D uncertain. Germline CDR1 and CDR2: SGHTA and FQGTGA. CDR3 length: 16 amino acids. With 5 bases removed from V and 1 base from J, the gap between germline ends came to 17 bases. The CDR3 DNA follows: TGTGCCAGCAGCCCCGATGGAAGCAGTTTTAACTATGGCTACACCTTC. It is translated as CASSPDGSSFNYGYTF.

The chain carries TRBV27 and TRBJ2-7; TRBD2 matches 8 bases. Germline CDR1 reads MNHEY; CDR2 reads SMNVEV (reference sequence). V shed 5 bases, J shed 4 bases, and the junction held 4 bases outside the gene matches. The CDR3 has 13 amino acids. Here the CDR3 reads CASSLRGGYEQYF. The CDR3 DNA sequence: TGTGCCAGCAGTCTCCGCGGGGGGTACGAGCAGTACTTC.

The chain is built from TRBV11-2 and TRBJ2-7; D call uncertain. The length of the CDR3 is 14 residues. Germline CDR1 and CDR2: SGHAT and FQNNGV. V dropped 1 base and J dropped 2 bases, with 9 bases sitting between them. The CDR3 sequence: CASSLGEETYEQYF. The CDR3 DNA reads TGTGCCAGCAGCTTAGGCGAGGAGACCTACGAGCAGTACTTC.

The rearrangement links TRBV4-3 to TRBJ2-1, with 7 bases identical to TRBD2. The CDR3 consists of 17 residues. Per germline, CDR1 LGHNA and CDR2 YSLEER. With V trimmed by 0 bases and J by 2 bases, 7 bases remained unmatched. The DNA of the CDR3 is TGCGCCAGCAGCCAAGAAATGGGCGGGAGCCCCTACAATGAGCAGTTCTTC. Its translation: CASSQEMGGSPYNEQFF.

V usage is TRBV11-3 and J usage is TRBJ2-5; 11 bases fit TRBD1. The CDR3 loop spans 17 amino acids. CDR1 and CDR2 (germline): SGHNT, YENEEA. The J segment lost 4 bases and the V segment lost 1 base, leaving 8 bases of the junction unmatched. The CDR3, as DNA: TGTGCCAGCAGCTTAGCTTTGGACAGGGGGCTTCGAGAGACCCAGTACTTC. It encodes CASSLALDRGLRETQYF.

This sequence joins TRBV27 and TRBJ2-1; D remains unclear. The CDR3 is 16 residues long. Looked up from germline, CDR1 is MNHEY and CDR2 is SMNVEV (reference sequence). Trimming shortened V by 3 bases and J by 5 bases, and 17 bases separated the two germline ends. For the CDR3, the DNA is TGTGCCAGCAGTTTTGGCGCCGGCGGTGGCCACAATGAGCAGTTCTTC. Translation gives CASSFGAGGGHNEQFF.

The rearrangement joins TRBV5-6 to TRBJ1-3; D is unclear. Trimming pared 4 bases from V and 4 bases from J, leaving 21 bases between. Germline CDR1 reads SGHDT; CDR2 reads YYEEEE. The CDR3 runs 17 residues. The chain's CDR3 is CASSLDLQPTRGNTIYF. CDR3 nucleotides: TGTGCCAGCAGCCTCGATCTACAGCCGACCCGGGGAAACACCATATATTTT. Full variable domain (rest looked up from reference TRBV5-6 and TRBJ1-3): DAGVTQSPTHLIKTRGQQVTLRCSPKSGHDTVSWYQQALGQGPQFIFQYYEEEERQRGNFPDRFSGHQFPNYSSELNVNALLLGDSALYLCASSLDLQPTRGNTIYFGEGSWLTVV.

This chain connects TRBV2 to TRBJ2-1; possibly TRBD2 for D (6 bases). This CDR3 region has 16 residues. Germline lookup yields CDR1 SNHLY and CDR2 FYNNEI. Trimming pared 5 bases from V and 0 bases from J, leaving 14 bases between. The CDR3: CASSLSGESSYNEQFF. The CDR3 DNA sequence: TGTGCCAGCAGTCTTAGCGGCGAGAGCTCCTACAATGAGCAGTTCTTC. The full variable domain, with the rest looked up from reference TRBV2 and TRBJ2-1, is EPEVTQTPSHQVTQMGQEVILRCVPISNHLYFYWYRQILGQKVEFLVSFYNNEISEKSEIFDDQFSVERPDGSNFTLKIRSTKLEDSAMYFCASSLSGESSYNEQFFGPGTRLTVL.

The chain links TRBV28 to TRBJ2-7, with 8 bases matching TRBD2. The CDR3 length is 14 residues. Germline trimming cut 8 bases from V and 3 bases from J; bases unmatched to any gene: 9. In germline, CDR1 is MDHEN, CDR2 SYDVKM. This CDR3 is CASLGTSLVYEQYF. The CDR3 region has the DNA TGTGCCAGCCTCGGGACTAGTCTCGTCTACGAGCAGTACTTC. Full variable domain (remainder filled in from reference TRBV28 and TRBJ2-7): DVKVTQSSRYLVKRTGEKVFLECVQDMDHENMFWYRQDPGLGLRLIYFSYDVKMKEKGDIPEGYSVSREKKERFSLILESASTNQTSMYLCASLGTSLVYEQYFGPGTRLTVT.

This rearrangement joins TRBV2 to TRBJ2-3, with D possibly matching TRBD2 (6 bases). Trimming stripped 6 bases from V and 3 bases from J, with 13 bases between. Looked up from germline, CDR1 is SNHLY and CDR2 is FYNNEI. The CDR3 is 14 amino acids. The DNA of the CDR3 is TGTGCCAGCAGCGGTGGGAGCGGGACAGATACGCAGTATTTT. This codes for CASSGGSGTDTQYF.

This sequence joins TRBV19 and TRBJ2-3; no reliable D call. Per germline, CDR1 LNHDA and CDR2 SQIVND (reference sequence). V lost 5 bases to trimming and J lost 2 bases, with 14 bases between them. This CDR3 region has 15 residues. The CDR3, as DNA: TGTGCCAGTAGTGATCGACTGTACAACACAGATACGCAGTATTTT. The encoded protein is CASSDRLYNTDTQYF.